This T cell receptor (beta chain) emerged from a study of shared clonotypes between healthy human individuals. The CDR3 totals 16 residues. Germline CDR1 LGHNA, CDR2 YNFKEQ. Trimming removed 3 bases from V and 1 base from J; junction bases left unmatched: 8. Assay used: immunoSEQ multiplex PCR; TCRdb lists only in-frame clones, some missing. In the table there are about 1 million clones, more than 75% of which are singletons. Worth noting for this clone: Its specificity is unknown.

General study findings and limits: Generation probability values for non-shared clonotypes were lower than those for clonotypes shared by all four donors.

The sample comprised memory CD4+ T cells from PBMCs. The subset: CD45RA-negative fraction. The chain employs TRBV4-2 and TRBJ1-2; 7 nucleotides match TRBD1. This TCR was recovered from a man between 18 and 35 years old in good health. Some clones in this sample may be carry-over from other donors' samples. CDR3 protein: CASSQGPGQNNYGYTF. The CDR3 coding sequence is TGTGCCAGCAGCCAGGGCCCGGGACAGAATAACTATGGCTACACCTTC.